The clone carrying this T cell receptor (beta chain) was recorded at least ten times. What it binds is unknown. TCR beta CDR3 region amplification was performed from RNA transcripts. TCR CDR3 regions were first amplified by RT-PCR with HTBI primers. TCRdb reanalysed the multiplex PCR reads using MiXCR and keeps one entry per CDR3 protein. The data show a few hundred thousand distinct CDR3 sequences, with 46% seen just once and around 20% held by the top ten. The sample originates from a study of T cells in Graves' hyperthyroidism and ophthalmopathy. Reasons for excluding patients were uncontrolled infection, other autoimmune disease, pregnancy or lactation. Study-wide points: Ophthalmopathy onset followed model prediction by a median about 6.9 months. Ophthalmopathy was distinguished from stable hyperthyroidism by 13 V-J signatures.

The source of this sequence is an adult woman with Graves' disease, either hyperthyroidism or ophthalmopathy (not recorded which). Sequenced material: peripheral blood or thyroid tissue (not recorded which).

DNA for the CDR3: TGTGCCAGTAGTCCGGGACAGGCTTACTACGAGCAGTACTTC. Translated: CASSPGQAYYEQYF. The gene calls are TRBV19 and TRBJ2-7; 8 bases map to TRBD1. Germline values: CDR1 LNHDA, CDR2 SQIVND (reference sequence). The CDR3 runs to 14 residues. The V and J ends lost 5 bases and 3 bases, in that order; junction bases with no gene match: 6.